A selection of T cell receptor beta chains follows, all from one sample in a study of shared clonotypes between healthy human individuals. The method was immunoSEQ multiplex PCR; TCRdb's version includes in-frame clones alone and lacks a portion of them. The table has around 1 million clones, less than 85% seen once. Material for sequencing was memory CD4+ T cells sorted from blood. The receptors shown here come from a man between 18 and 29 years old in good health. The CDR3 runs from the conserved cysteine through the conserved F or W. The D gene is left open where the match is weak. Size values are once, few and many counts, or a class for expanded clones, and some rows have none.

D: TRBD2; size: many; V: TRBV5-4; J: TRBJ2-5; DNA: TGTGCCAGCAGCCAAGCGGGGCAAGAGACCCAGTACTTC; CDR3: CASSQAGQETQYF
D: .; size: .; V: TRBV7-2; J: TRBJ2-5; DNA: TGTGCCAGCAGCGCGGCTGGGGGGCAAGAGACCCAGTACTTC; CDR3: CASSAAGGQETQYF
D: TRBD1; size: .; V: TRBV28; J: TRBJ2-7; DNA: TGTGCCAGCAGTCCGACAGGGGGAGGTAGGGAGCAGTACTTC; CDR3: CASSPTGGGREQYF
D: .; size: .; V: TRBV11-2; J: TRBJ2-2; DNA: TGTGCCAGCAGCCCTTTTTTGTTGCAGAACACCGGGGAGCTGTTTTTT; CDR3: CASSPFLLQNTGELFF
D: .; size: many; V: TRBV5-1; J: TRBJ2-2; DNA: TGCGCCAGCAGCCCACGGGCAGGTAACACCGGGGAGCTGTTTTTT; CDR3: CASSPRAGNTGELFF
D: TRBD2; size: .; V: TRBV5-1; J: TRBJ2-1; DNA: TGCGCCAGCAGAGGTCTAGCGGACACAGGGCAGTTCTTC; CDR3: CASRGLADTGQFF
D: .; size: .; V: TRBV7-2; J: TRBJ1-3; DNA: TGTGCCAGCAGCTCGAGGCCGGGGCTTGTAAACACCATATATTTT; CDR3: CASSSRPGLVNTIYF
D: .; size: once; V: TRBV6-1; J: TRBJ2-7; DNA: TGTGCCAGCAGTGACCCGCCGGACGGATCCTACGAGCAGTACTTC; CDR3: CASSDPPDGSYEQYF
D: TRBD1; size: .; V: TRBV19; J: TRBJ1-5; DNA: TGTGCCAGTAGTCCGGGGACAGGGCTCAATCAGCCCCAGCATTTT; CDR3: CASSPGTGLNQPQHF
D: .; size: .; V: TRBV27; J: TRBJ2-6; DNA: TGTGCCAGCAGTTTAGTCCGCTCTGGGGCCAACGTCCTGACTTTC; CDR3: CASSLVRSGANVLTF
D: .; size: many; V: TRBV6-1; J: TRBJ2-3; DNA: TGTGCCAGCAGTGAAGGGAATAAGGTGGATACGCAGTATTTT; CDR3: CASSEGNKVDTQYF
D: .; size: once; V: TRBV28; J: TRBJ1-4; DNA: TGTGCCAGCACCACCAACGAGGAAAAACTGTTTTTT; CDR3: CASTTNEEKLFF
D: TRBD1; size: few; V: TRBV6-1; J: TRBJ2-2; DNA: TGTGCCAGCGCGGGACAGGGGGCGACCGGGGAGCTGTTTTTT; CDR3: CASAGQGATGELFF
D: .; size: .; V: TRBV5-4; J: TRBJ1-4; DNA: TGTGCCAGCAGCTTGAAGGGAGTCACTAATGAAAAACTGTTTTTT; CDR3: CASSLKGVTNEKLFF
D: .; size: many; V: TRBV5-1; J: TRBJ1-2; DNA: TGCGCCAGCAGCCTCGGGGACTATGGCTACACCTTC; CDR3: CASSLGDYGYTF
D: TRBD2; size: many; V: TRBV2; J: TRBJ2-5; DNA: TGTGCCAGCGGAGCGGGGGGGCACGAGACCCAGTACTTC; CDR3: CASGAGGHETQYF
D: .; size: .; V: TRBV5-1; J: TRBJ2-7; DNA: TGCGCCAGCAGGGCGGGATCATCCTACGAGCAGTACTTC; CDR3: CASRAGSSYEQYF
D: .; size: .; V: TRBV10-2; J: TRBJ1-1; DNA: TGCGCCAGCAGTGAGGATCTGGGTATGGGAACTGAAGCTTTCTTT; CDR3: CASSEDLGMGTEAFF
D: .; size: few; V: TRBV11-3; J: TRBJ2-1; DNA: TGTGCCAGCAGCTTAGATCGAGGTGAGCAGTTCTTC; CDR3: CASSLDRGEQFF
D: TRBD1; size: .; V: TRBV7-9; J: TRBJ1-3; DNA: TGTGCCAGCAAAACCGGGACAGAAGGCTCTGGAAACACCATATATTTT; CDR3: CASKTGTEGSGNTIYF